The 27 T cell receptor beta chains listed next were all sequenced from one sample in a study of shared clonotypes between healthy human individuals. Produced via immunoSEQ multiplex PCR; TCRdb's table is partial and in-frame only. The data contain about 600,000 clones, roughly four fifths of them seen just once; the ten biggest clones take up around 12%. Sequencing used PBMCs. All receptors come from a woman aged 40 to 55 in good health. Some clones in this sample may be carry-over from other donors' samples.

The chain carries TRBV10-3 and TRBJ2-6; the D gene could be TRBD1 or TRBD2 (5 bases each). The CDR3 spans 13 residues. Germline V gene lookup returns CDR1 ENHRY and CDR2 SYGVKD. The V end lost 7 bases, the J end lost 2 bases, and 6 bases lay between the germline ends. The CDR3 sequence: CAIMGAGANVLTF. The CDR3 DNA sequence: TGTGCCATCATGGGGGCTGGGGCCAACGTCCTGACTTTC.

V gene TRBV7-8 combines with J gene TRBJ2-3, with D perhaps matching TRBD2 (5 bases). Trimming pared 2 bases from V and 5 bases from J, leaving 14 bases between. Germline CDR1 reads SGHVS; CDR2 reads FQNEAQ. The CDR3 totals 15 residues. This chain's CDR3 is CASSLSRLALDTQYF. In DNA form, the CDR3 reads TGTGCCAGCAGCTTAAGTAGGCTAGCCTTAGATACGCAGTATTTT.

The chain joins TRBV9 to TRBJ1-5; tentative D call: TRBD1 (5 bases). The CDR3 is 14 amino acids. V lost 2 bases and J 5 bases, leaving 11 bases between the germline ends. CDR1 and CDR2 from the germline V gene are SGDLS and YYNGEE. CDR3 bases: TGTGCCAGCAGCGTTGGGGGGGAGTATCAGCCCCAGCATTTT. It specifies CASSVGGEYQPQHF.

V and J are TRBV28 and TRBJ1-5; 7 bases are a match to TRBD1. The CDR3 has 14 amino acids. V lost 5 bases, J lost 6 bases, and 7 bases stayed unmatched. CDR1 MDHEN and CDR2 SYDVKM come from the germline V gene. CDR3 amino acids: CASSVAGGLQPQHF. The CDR3 nucleotides are TGTGCCAGCAGTGTGGCAGGGGGACTTCAGCCCCAGCATTTT.

This rearrangement joins TRBV5-1 to TRBJ2-5, with 9 bases matching TRBD2. The germline CDR1 and CDR2 sequences are SGHRS and YFSETQ. This CDR3 spans 16 amino acids. J gave up 1 base and V 0 bases, and 4 bases lay outside the gene matches. The CDR3 reads CASSLGGGGAQETQYF. The CDR3 DNA is TGCGCCAGCAGCTTGGGGGGCGGGGGGGCCCAAGAGACCCAGTACTTC.

This clone turned up a few times. The chain joins TRBV5-6 to TRBJ2-1; 12 bases agree with TRBD2. After removal of 5 bases from V and 5 bases from J, the junction contained 2 bases not matched to a gene. The CDR3 contains 14 residues. The germline V gene has CDR1 SGHDT and CDR2 YYEEEE. The CDR3 nucleotides are TGTGCCAGCAGTAGACTAGCGGGGGACAATGAGCAGTTCTTC. Protein: CASSRLAGDNEQFF.

The table lists this clone with a few counts. The J gene is TRBJ2-1, the V gene TRBV7-3, with no clear D. The CDR3 runs 14 residues. V was trimmed by 8 bases and J by 8 bases, leaving 19 bases between them. Germline CDR1 SGHTA, CDR2 FQGTGA. The CDR3: CASSPVNSVDEQFF. The CDR3 DNA sequence: TGTGCCAGCTCCCCAGTCAACAGTGTGGATGAGCAGTTCTTC.

This clone has a single count. The V call is TRBV7-9, the J call TRBJ1-3; no clear D. CDR3 length: 13 amino acids. The germline CDR1 and CDR2 sequences are SEHNR and FQNEAQ (reference sequence). Trimming left V 5 bases short and J 0 bases short, with 5 bases between. The CDR3 bases are TGTGCCAGCAGCATACTCTCTGGAAACACCATATATTTT. Residues: CASSILSGNTIYF.

The rearrangement links TRBV7-9 to TRBJ1-2, with D hard to call. The CDR3 totals 12 residues. Germline V gene data show CDR1 as SEHNR and CDR2 as FQNEAQ (reference sequence). The CDR3 region is CATRGMNYGYTF. CDR3 in DNA: TGTGCTACTAGAGGAATGAACTATGGCTACACCTTC.

The table lists this clone with many counts. The same CDR3 can be traced to other DNA sequences in this sample. This rearrangement joins TRBV7-3 to TRBJ2-1; 9 bases are a match to TRBD1. The CDR3 contains 12 residues. Per the germline V gene, CDR1 is SGHTA and CDR2 is FQGTGA. V lost 4 bases, J lost 10 bases, and 2 bases stayed unmatched. The CDR3 reads CASSSTGGEQFF. Here the CDR3 DNA reads TGTGCCAGCAGCTCAACAGGGGGCGAGCAGTTCTTC.

The chain couples TRBV10-2 to TRBJ2-7; D uncertain. There are 12 residues in the CDR3. Per germline, CDR1 WSHSY and CDR2 SAAADI. Trimming shortened V by 2 bases and J by 3 bases, and 5 bases separated the two germline ends. The CDR3, as DNA: TGCGCCAGCAGTGAGACCTACTACGAGCAGTACTTC. Translation gives CASSETYYEQYF.

The gene calls are TRBV28 and TRBJ2-5; a possible D gene is TRBD2 (6 bases). The CDR3 runs to 13 residues. Trimming stripped 6 bases from V and 2 bases from J, with 10 bases between. Per germline, CDR1 MDHEN and CDR2 SYDVKM. Here the CDR3 DNA reads TGTGCCAGCAGGTTAGCGGCACAAGAGACCCAGTACTTC. Protein: CASRLAAQETQYF.

The CDR3 spells CASSPLFLETQYF. CDR3 sequence (DNA): TGTGCCAGCAGCCCACTATTCCTTGAGACCCAGTACTTC. The V and J genes are TRBV11-2 and TRBJ2-5; D remains unclear. The CDR3 is 13 amino acids. Germline CDR1 and CDR2: SGHAT and FQNNGV. V was pared by 5 bases and J by 5 bases, with 12 bases between. The whole variable domain, filled in from reference TRBV11-2 and TRBJ2-5, reads EAGVAQSPRYKIIEKRQSVAFWCNPISGHATLYWYQQILGQGPKLLIQFQNNGVVDDSQLPKDRFSAERLKGVDSTLKIQPAKLEDSAVYLCASSPLFLETQYFGPGTRLLVL.

This clone was seen only a few times. The V gene is TRBV5-4, the J gene TRBJ2-1; D gene ambiguous. This CDR3 spans 15 amino acids. The germline V and J ends were trimmed by 3 bases and 2 bases, with 12 bases remaining between them. Per germline, CDR1 SGHNT and CDR2 YYREEE (reference sequence). The CDR3 nucleotides are TGTGCCAGCAGCTCCCTTCGGGCCCCCTACAATGAGCAGTTCTTC. Its translation: CASSSLRAPYNEQFF.

The chain joins TRBV7-8 to TRBJ2-1; D tentatively reads TRBD1 or TRBD2 (5 bases each). Germline values: CDR1 SGHVS, CDR2 FQNEAQ. There are 14 residues in the CDR3. V was shortened by 5 bases and J by 10 bases, with 18 bases between the two germline ends. Written as DNA, the CDR3 is TGTGCCAGCAGCCTCCCCCGGGACCATCCGGAGCAGTTCTTC. Protein: CASSLPRDHPEQFF. The full variable domain, its missing parts supplied by reference TRBV7-8 and TRBJ2-1, is GAGVSQSPRYKVAKRGQDVALRCDPISGHVSLFWYQQALGQGPEFLTYFQNEAQLDKSGLPSDRFFAERPEGSVSTLKIQRTQQEDSAVYLCASSLPRDHPEQFFGPGTRLTVL.

The CDR3 here is CSVDRSRADTQYF. The CDR3 nucleotides read TGCAGCGTTGACCGATCCAGGGCAGATACGCAGTATTTT. V and J are TRBV29-1 and TRBJ2-3; possibly TRBD1 for D (5 bases). The V gene lost 3 bases and the J gene lost 4 bases, with 11 bases spanning the gap. The germline V gene has CDR1 SQVTM and CDR2 ANQGSEA. The CDR3 contains 13 residues.

The rearrangement links TRBV30 to TRBJ2-5; no definite D call. This CDR3 region has 14 residues. Looked up from germline, CDR1 is GTSNPN and CDR2 is SVGIG (reference sequence). V lost 0 bases to trimming and J lost 5 bases, with 13 bases between them. The CDR3 here is CAWSVQSGWETQYF. CDR3 sequence (DNA): TGTGCCTGGAGTGTACAATCTGGGTGGGAGACCCAGTACTTC.

The rearrangement links TRBV4-2 to TRBJ2-7; TRBD2 aligns across 7 bases. CDR3 size: 15 residues. Trimming cost V 2 bases and J 0 bases; bases outside gene matches: 4. CDR1 is LGHNA, CDR2 YNFKEQ, per germline. CDR3 protein: CASSQNAGVSYEQYF. The CDR3 DNA reads as TGTGCCAGCAGCCAAAATGCGGGGGTCTCCTACGAGCAGTACTTC.

J is TRBJ2-1 and V is TRBV13, with a tentative D call TRBD2 (5 bases). Per germline, CDR1 PRHDT and CDR2 FYEKMQ (reference sequence). V was pared by 8 bases and J by 9 bases, with 23 bases between. The CDR3 length is 15 residues. DNA for the CDR3: TGTGCCAGCCGCGACGGTCAACGGGATTCGGGTGAGCAGTTCTTC. This sequence encodes CASRDGQRDSGEQFF.

The CDR3 loop reads CSARDTDTQYF. CDR3 sequence (DNA): TGCAGTGCTAGGGACACAGATACGCAGTATTTT. The V call is TRBV20-1, the J call TRBJ2-3; D gene uncertain. The germline V and J ends were trimmed by 3 bases and 2 bases, with 3 bases remaining between them. The CDR3 covers 11 residues. Per the germline V gene, CDR1 is DFQATT and CDR2 is SNEGSKA (reference sequence).

This rearrangement joins TRBV7-2 to TRBJ2-7; TRBD2 agrees at 10 bases. The CDR3 is made up of 16 amino acids. Looked up from germline, CDR1 is SGHTA and CDR2 is FQGNSA. After removal of 5 bases from V and 3 bases from J, the junction contained 10 bases not matched to a gene. CDR3 sequence: CASSPAASGSRYEQYF. CDR3 nucleotide sequence: TGTGCCAGCAGCCCCGCGGCTAGCGGGAGCCGCTACGAGCAGTACTTC.

This clone was seen ten or more times. Other DNA variants within this sample encode the same CDR3. The chain joins TRBV29-1 to TRBJ1-5, with TRBD1 identical over 9 bases. Germline CDR1 reads SQVTM; CDR2 reads ANQGSEA. V shed 4 bases, J shed 5 bases, and the junction held 3 bases outside the gene matches. There are 13 residues in the CDR3. As DNA, the CDR3 is TGCAGCGTTGCGGACAGGGGCGATCAGCCCCAGCATTTT. Protein product: CSVADRGDQPQHF.

This chain uses TRBV5-1 with TRBJ1-1; 8 bases are a match to TRBD1. The CDR3 spans 15 residues. Germline V gene data show CDR1 as SGHRS and CDR2 as YFSETQ. The V gene end was trimmed by 3 bases and the J gene end by 4 bases; junction bases not matched to a gene: 8. The CDR3 reads CASSSAGGVVTEAFF. CDR3 nucleotide sequence: TGCGCCAGCAGCTCGGCAGGGGGCGTCGTCACTGAAGCTTTCTTT.

On this clone: Other DNA sequences of this sample code for an identical CDR3. CDR3 amino acids: CASSLGGSSYNEQFF. CDR3 bases: TGCGCCAGCAGCTTGGGCGGGAGTTCCTACAATGAGCAGTTCTTC. This rearrangement joins TRBV5-1 to TRBJ2-1, with 7 bases identical to TRBD2. The CDR3 is 15 residues long. V gave up 0 bases and J gave up 1 base; unmatched junction bases: 1. Germline lookup yields CDR1 SGHRS and CDR2 YFSETQ. The variable domain in full, with the rest retrieved from reference TRBV5-1 and TRBJ2-1, is KAGVTQTPRYLIKTRGQQVTLSCSPISGHRSVSWYQQTPGQGLQFLFEYFSETQRNKGNFPGRFSGRQFSNSRSEMNVSTLELGDSALYLCASSLGGSSYNEQFFGPGTRLTVL.

This clone was recorded at least ten times. This chain links TRBV28 with TRBJ1-2; TRBD1 matches at 8 bases. The V segment lost 5 bases and the J segment 6 bases; nucleotides outside the gene matches: 8. Germline assignment: CDR1 MDHEN and CDR2 SYDVKM. CDR3 size: 14 residues. CDR3 in DNA: TGTGCCAGCAGTCGAGGACAGGGCAGAGATGGCTACACCTTC. It yields the protein CASSRGQGRDGYTF.

The chain has TRBV2 and TRBJ2-3, with TRBD2 identical over 7 bases. CDR1 and CDR2 (germline): SNHLY, FYNNEI. The CDR3 is made up of 17 amino acids. Unmatched junction bases numbered 10, after V lost 4 bases and J lost 0 bases. The CDR3 coding sequence is TGTGCCAGCAGTGTAGTAGCGGGCCAAGGTAGCACAGATACGCAGTATTTT. This translates into CASSVVAGQGSTDTQYF.

CDR3 DNA sequence: TGTGCCAGCAGCGTATCAGGGGCGCCTGGTCAGCCCCAGCATTTT. This translates into CASSVSGAPGQPQHF. This sequence joins TRBV7-4 and TRBJ1-5, with D perhaps matching TRBD1 (6 bases). Germline loops: CDR1 SGHVT, CDR2 SQSDAQ. This CDR3 is 15 amino acids long. The V gene lost 5 bases and the J gene lost 6 bases, with 17 bases spanning the gap. Looking up the rest from reference TRBV7-4 and TRBJ1-5 gives the full variable domain: GAGVSQSPRYKVAKRGRDVALRCDSISGHVTLYWYRQTLGQGSEVLTYSQSDAQRDKSGRPSGRFSAERPERSVSTLKIQRTEQGDSAVYLCASSVSGAPGQPQHFGDGTRLSIL.